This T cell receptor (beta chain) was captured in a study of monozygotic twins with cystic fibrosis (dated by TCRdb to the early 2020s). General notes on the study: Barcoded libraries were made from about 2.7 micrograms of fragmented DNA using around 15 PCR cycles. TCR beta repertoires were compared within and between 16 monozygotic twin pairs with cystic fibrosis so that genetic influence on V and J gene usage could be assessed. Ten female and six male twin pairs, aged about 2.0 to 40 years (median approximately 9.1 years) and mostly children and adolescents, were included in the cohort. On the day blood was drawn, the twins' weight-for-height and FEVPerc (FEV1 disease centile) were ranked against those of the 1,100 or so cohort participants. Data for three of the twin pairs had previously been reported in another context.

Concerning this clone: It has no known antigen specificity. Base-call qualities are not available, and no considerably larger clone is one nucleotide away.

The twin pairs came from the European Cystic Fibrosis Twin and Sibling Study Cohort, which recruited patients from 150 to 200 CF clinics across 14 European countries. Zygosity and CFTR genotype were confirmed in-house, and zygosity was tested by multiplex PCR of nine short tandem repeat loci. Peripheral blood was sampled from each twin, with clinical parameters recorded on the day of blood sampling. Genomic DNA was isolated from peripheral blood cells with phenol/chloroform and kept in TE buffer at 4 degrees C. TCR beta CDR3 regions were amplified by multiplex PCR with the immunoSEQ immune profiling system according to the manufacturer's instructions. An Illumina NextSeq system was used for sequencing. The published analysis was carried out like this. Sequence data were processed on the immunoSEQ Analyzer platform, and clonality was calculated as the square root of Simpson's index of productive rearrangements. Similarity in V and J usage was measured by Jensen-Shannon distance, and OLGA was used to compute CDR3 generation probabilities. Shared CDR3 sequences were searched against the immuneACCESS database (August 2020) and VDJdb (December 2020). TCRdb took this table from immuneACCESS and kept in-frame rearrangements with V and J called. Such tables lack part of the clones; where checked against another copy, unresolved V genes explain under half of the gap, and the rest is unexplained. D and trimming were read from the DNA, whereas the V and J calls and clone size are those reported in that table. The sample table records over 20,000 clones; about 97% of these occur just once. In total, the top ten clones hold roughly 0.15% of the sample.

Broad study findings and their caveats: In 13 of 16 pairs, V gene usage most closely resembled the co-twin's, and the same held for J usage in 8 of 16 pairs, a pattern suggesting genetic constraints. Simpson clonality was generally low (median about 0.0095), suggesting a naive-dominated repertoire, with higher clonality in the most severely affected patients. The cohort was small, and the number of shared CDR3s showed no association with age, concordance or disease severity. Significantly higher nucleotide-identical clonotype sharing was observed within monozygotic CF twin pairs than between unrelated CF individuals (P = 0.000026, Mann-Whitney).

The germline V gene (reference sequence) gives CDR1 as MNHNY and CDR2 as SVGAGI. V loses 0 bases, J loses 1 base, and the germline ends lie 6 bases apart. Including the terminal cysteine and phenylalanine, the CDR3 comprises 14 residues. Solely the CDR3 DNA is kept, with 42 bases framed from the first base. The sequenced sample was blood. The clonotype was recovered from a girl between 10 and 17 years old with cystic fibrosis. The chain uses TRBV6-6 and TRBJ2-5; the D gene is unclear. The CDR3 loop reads CASSYSKGQETQYF. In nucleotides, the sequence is TGTGCCAGCAGTTACTCGAAAGGCCAAGAGACCCAGTACTTC.